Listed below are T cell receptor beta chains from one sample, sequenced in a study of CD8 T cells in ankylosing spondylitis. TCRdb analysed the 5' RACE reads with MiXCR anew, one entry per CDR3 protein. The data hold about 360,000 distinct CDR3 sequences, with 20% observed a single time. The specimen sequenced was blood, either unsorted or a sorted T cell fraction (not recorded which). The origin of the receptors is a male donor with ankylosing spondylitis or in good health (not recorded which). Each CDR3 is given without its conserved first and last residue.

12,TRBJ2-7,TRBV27,ASSSRRGGGEQY
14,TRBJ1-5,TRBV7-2,ASSYQTGYSNQPQH
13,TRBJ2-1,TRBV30,AWSVGQGTRNEQF
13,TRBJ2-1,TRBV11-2,ASSLEAYSYNEQF
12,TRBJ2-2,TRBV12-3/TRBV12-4,ASSSRGNTGELF
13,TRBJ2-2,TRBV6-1,ASASDRVGTGELF
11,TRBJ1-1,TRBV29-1,SVQTGMGPEAF
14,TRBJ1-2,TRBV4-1,ASSQDLEGLLYGYT
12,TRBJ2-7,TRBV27,ATSGTGVYSEQY
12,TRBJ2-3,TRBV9,ASSVVRGTDTQY
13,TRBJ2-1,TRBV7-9,ASRSAGGFDNEQF
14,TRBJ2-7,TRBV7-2,ASSSPGTEFSYEQY
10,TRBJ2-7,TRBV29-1,SVEDSDYEQY
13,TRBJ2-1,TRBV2,ASSEGASRYNEQF
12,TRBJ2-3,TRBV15,ATSERGGTDTQY
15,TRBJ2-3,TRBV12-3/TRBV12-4,ASSWGTSPTNTDTQY
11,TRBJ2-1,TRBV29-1,SVVGSGVNEQF
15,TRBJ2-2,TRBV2,ASSYPTGGADTGELF
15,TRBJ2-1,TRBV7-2,ASSLVRLAGGPNEQF
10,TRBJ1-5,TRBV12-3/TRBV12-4,ASTLSNQPQH
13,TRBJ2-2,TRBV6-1,ASSRITGNTGELF
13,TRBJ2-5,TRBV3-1,ASNVGQGHRETQY
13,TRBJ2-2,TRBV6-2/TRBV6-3,ASRGSRGNTGELF
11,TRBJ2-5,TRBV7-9,ASNPPPQETQY
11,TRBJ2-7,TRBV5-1,ASSSDPKDEQY
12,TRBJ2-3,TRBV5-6,ASISGVGTDTQY
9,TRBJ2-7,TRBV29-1,SAEGSYEQY
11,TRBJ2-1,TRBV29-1,SVWGAGRNEQF
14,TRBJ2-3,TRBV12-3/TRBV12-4,ASSLDPSGSTDTQY
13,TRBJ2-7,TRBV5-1,ASSLRQGSSYEQY
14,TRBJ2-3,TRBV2,ASTEEVGLPTDTQY
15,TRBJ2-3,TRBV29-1,SVVGISGATSTDTQY
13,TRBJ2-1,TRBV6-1,ASARTSGVHNEQF
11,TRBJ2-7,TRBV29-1,SVGSGGGGEQY
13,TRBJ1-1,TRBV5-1,ASSLYSGGAAEAF
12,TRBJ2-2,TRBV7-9,ASSPLLATGELF
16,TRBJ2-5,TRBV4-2,ASSQGLASLTSGETQY
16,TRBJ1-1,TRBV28,ASSFGRGLQWRTPEAF
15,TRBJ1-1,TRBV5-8,ASSLDGDSPMNTEAF
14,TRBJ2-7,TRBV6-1,ASSLGLTEISYEQY
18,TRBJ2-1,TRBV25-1,ASSAPRTSGGVYSYNEQF
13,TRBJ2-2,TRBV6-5,ASSYFAGRTGELF
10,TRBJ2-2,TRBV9,ASSVDTGELF
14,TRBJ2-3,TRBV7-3,ASSRGLAGGLDTQY
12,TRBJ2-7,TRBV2,ASDPGTSSYEQY
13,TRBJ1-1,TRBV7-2,ASSLVRRMNTEAF
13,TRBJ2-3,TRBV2,ASSDFLGAGDTQY
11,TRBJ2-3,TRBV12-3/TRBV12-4,ASSLASLDTQY
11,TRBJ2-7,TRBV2,ASSLFVSYEQY
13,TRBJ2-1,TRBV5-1,ASSLEQGAKNEQF
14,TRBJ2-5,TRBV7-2,ASSYWVDALQETQY
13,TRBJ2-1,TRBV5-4,ASSRGLEAYNEQF
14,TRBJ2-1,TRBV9,ASSVDRDRGAHEQF
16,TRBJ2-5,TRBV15,ATSRDNLGGITRVTQY
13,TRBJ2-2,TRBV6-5,ASSYTGGRSGELF
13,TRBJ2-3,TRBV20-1,SARGGGVFTDTQY
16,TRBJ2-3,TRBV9,ASSAARYRSPGWFTQY
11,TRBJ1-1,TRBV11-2,ASSHVVNTEAF
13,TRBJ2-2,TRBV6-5,ASSYRQDNTGELF
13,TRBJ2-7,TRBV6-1,ASSEKGSLSYEQY